This T cell receptor (beta chain) was sequenced for a study of blood T cells in healthy people across ages. Study-wide results and caveats: Greater diversity and more naive CD4+ cells were seen in long-lived donors than in aged donors.

This clonotype has a handful of counts. As yet, its antigen is unknown. Together with a sample-barcoded 5' primer, a J-beta primer mix was included in a second PCR lasting roughly 6 to 12 cycles. Each of the samples gave a minimum of 2.5 million paired-end reads that contained CDR3. MiXCR, run by TCRdb on the 5' RACE reads, gives a single entry per CDR3 protein. Among about 630,000 distinct CDR3 sequences listed, under 25% were seen once. The length of the CDR3 is 14 residues. The germline gives CDR1 SQVTM, CDR2 ANQGSEA. The V and J ends lost 6 bases and 1 base respectively, with 14 bases between them.

Sequenced: blood. The chain carries TRBV29-1 and TRBJ2-3; perhaps TRBD2 as D (5 bases). The sequence was collected from a man aged 65 to 79 in good health. CDR3 in amino acids: CSVMSGSGTDTQYF. The CDR3 region has the DNA TGCAGCGTGATGTCGGGATCGGGCACAGATACGCAGTATTTT.